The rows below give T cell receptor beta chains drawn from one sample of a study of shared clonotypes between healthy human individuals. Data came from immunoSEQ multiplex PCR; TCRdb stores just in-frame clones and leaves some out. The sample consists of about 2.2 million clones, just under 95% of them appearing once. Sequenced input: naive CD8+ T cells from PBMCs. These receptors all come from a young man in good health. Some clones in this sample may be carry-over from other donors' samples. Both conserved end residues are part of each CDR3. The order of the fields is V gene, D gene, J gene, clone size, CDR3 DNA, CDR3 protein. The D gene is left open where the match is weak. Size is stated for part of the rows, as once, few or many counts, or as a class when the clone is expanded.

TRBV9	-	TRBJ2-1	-	TGTGCCAGCAGCCCAGGGGCAGGTGAGCAGTTCTTC	CASSPGAGEQFF
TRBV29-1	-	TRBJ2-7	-	TGCAGCGCCCCCGGGGACGGAAGGGGAGAGCAGTACTTC	CSAPGDGRGEQYF
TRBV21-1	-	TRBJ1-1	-	TGTGCCAGCAGCAAAAGGGAGCCGGTCGATATGAACACTGAAGCTTTCTTT	CASSKREPVDMNTEAFF
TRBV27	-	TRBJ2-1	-	TGTGCCAGCAGTCCGACAGGCGACTACAATGAGCAGTTCTTC	CASSPTGDYNEQFF
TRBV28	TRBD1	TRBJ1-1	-	TGTGCCAGCAGTCTAAATAGGCTGGACAGGGCGAACACTGAAGCTTTCTTT	CASSLNRLDRANTEAFF
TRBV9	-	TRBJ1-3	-	TGTGCCAGCAGCGTTGGGGGGCTTCCTGGAAACACCATATATTTT	CASSVGGLPGNTIYF
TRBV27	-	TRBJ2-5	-	TGTGCCAGCAGTTTATTCCCTTCCGGGATGCAAGAGACCCAGTACTTC	CASSLFPSGMQETQYF
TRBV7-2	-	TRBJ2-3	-	TGTGCCAGCAGCCCCCCGTCGAGCACAGATACGCAGTATTTT	CASSPPSSTDTQYF
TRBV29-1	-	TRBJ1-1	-	TGCAGCGTTGGGGCGCGGGGGACTGAAGCTTTCTTT	CSVGARGTEAFF
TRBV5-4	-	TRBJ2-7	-	TGTGCCAGCAGCTTGGCGCCCTCATACGAGCAGTACTTC	CASSLAPSYEQYF
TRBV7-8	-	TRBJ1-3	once	TGTGCCAGCAGCTCTGCCAAACAGGGCGGTGGAAACACCATATATTTT	CASSSAKQGGGNTIYF
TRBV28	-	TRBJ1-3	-	TGTGCCAGCAGGGTGATACAGGGCGAAGGCTCTGGAAACACCATATATTTT	CASRVIQGEGSGNTIYF
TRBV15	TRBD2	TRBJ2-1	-	TGTGCCACCGGGGGTAGCGGGACCCAGGGGGAGCAGTTCTTC	CATGGSGTQGEQFF
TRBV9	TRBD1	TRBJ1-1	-	TGTGCCAGCAGCGTGGGGGGACAGGGCTTGGAGCGAGCTTTCTTT	CASSVGGQGLERAFF
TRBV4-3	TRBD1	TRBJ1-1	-	TGCGCCAGCAGCCAAGATTTGTTCACAGGGGGCACTGAAGCTTTCTTT	CASSQDLFTGGTEAFF
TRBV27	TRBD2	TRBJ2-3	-	TGTGCCAGCAGTTTACGACTAGCGGGAGGCCGTACGCAGTATTTT	CASSLRLAGGRTQYF
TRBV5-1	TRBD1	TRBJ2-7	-	TGCGCCAGCAGCCCAATGGGACAGGGAGGCCACGAGCAGTACTTC	CASSPMGQGGHEQYF
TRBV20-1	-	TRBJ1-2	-	TGCAGTGCTATACTCTATGGCTACACCTTC	CSAILYGYTF
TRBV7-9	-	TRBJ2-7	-	TGTGCCAGCAGCTTGCGACTCCAGAACGAGCAGTACTTC	CASSLRLQNEQYF
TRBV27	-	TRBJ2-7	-	TGTGCCAGCAGTGTGACAGTATCCTACGAGCAGTACTTC	CASSVTVSYEQYF
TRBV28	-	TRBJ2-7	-	TGTGCCAGCAGTTTGAATAGGTACGAGCAGTACTTC	CASSLNRYEQYF
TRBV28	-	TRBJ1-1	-	TGTGCCAGCAGTCCAATACAGCCAGTTATGAACACTGAAGCTTTCTTT	CASSPIQPVMNTEAFF
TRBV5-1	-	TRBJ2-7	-	TGCGCCAGCAGCTTGGCCCATGTCGACACCCACTCCTACGAGCAGTACTTC	CASSLAHVDTHSYEQYF
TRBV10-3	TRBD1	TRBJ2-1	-	TGTGCCATCAGTGCGGACAGGGGTTCCCATTACAATGAGCAGTTCTTC	CAISADRGSHYNEQFF
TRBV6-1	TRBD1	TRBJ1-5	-	TGTGCCAGCAGGGTCACAGGGGGCAGCAATCAGCCCCAGCATTTT	CASRVTGGSNQPQHF
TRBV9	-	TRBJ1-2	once	TGTGCCAGCAGCGTAGCAATTGTCGGAGGGAACTATGGCTACACCTTC	CASSVAIVGGNYGYTF
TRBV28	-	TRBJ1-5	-	TGTGCCAGCAGTTTATTGTGGGGGAAGGGCAATCAGCCCCAGCATTTT	CASSLLWGKGNQPQHF
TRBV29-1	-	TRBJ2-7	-	TGCAGCGTTGGCGAGGGGGCCTACGAGCAGTACTTC	CSVGEGAYEQYF
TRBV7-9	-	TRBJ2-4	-	TGTGCCAGCAGCTCAGTAGGGGGAGACATTCAGTACTTC	CASSSVGGDIQYF
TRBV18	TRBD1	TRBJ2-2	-	TGTGCCAGCTCACCACCCGGACAGGGGGCGATGGACGGGGAGCTGTTTTTT	CASSPPGQGAMDGELFF
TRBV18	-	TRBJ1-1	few	TGTGCCAGCTCACCAAGCCCAGAAGAAGCTTTCTTT	CASSPSPEEAFF
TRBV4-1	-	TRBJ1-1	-	TGCGCCAGCAGCCGACGACAACAGCAGCACACTGAAGCTTTCTTT	CASSRRQQQHTEAFF
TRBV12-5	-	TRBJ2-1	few	TGTGCTAGTGGTTTGGGGGGAACCTACAATGAGCAGTTCTTC	CASGLGGTYNEQFF
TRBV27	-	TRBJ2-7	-	TGTGCCAGCAGTTTATCTGGCCAGGGGGGGTACGAGCAGTACTTC	CASSLSGQGGYEQYF
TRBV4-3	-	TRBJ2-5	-	TGCGCCAGCAGCCAAGATAAGATCGGGGTAGGCGGCCAAGAGACCCAGTACTTC	CASSQDKIGVGGQETQYF
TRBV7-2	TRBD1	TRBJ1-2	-	TGTGCCAGCAGCTTAGCGTACAGGGGACGTGGCTACACCTTC	CASSLAYRGRGYTF